This TCR beta chain originates from a study of shared clonotypes between healthy human individuals. The CDR3 has 14 amino acids. The germline V and J ends were trimmed by 3 bases and 4 bases, with 14 bases remaining between them. Germline CDR1 SQVTM, CDR2 ANQGSEA. TCRdb keeps only in-frame clones here, not all; method: immunoSEQ multiplex PCR. Among roughly 2.1 million clones listed, roughly 91% were seen once. In the naive CD8 group, cells lacked CD45RO and were positively selected for CCR7, so terminally differentiated effector memory CD45RA+ cells were left out. The V and J genes are TRBV29-1 and TRBJ2-3; the D gene is possibly TRBD1 (6 bases). The clonotype originates from a young man in good health. Some clones in this sample may be carry-over from other donors' samples. Sequenced input: naive CD8+ T cells from PBMCs. This CDR3 reads CSVENRERADTQYF. The CDR3 DNA is TGCAGCGTTGAGAACAGGGAGAGAGCAGATACGCAGTATTTT.